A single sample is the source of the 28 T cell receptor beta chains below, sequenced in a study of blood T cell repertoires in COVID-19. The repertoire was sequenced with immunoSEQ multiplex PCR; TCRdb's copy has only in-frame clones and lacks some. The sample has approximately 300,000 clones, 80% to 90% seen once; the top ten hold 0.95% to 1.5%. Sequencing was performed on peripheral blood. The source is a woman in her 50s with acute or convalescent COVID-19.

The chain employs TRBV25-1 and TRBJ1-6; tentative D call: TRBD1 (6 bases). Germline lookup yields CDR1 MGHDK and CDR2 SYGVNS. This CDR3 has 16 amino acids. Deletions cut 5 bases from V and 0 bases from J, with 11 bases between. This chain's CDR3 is CASSQGTSSYNSPLHF. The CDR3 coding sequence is TGTGCCAGCAGTCAGGGGACGAGCTCCTATAATTCACCCCTCCACTTT.

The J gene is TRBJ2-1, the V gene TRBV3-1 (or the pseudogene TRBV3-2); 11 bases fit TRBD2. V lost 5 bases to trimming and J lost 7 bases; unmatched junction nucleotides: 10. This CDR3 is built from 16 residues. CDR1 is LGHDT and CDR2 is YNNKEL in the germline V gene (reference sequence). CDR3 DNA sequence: TGTGCCAGCAGCGTTCCTACTAGCGGGAGATTTAATGAGCAGTTCTTC. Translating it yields CASSVPTSGRFNEQFF.

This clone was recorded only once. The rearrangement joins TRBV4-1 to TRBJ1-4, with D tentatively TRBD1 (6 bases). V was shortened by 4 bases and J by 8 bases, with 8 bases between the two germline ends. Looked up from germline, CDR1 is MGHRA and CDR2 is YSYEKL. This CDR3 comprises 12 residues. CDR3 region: CASSLQGEKLFF. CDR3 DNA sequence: TGCGCCAGCAGCCTTCAGGGGGAAAAACTGTTTTTT.

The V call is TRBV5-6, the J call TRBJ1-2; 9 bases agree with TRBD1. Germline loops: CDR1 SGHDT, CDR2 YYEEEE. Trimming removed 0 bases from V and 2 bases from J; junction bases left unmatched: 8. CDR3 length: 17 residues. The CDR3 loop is CASSLAQGAFINYGYTF. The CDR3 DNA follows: TGTGCCAGCAGCTTGGCACAGGGGGCGTTCATAAACTATGGCTACACCTTC.

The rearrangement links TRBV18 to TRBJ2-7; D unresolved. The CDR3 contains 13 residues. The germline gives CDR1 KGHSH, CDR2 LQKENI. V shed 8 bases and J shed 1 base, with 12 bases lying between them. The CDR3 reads CASRDWRSYEQYF. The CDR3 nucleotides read TGTGCCAGCCGAGACTGGCGATCCTACGAGCAGTACTTC.

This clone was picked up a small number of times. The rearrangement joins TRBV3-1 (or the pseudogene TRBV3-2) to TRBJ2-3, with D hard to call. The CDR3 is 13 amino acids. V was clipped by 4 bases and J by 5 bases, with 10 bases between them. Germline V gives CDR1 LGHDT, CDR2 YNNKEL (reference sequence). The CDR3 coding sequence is TGTGCCAGCAGCCTACGCAGAGGAGATACGCAGTATTTT. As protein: CASSLRRGDTQYF.

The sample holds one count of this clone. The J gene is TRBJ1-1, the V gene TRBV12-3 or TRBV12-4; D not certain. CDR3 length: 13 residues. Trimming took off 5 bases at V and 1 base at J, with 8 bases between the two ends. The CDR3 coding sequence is TGTGCCAGCAGTACGGGGAAGAACACTGAAGCTTTCTTT. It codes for CASSTGKNTEAFF.

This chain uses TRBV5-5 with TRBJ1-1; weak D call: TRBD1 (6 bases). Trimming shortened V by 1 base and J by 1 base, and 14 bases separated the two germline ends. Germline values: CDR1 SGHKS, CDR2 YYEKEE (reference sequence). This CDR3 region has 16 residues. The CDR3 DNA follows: TGTGCCAGCAGCTTGTTTGAGACAGGCACGAACACTGAAGCTTTCTTT. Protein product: CASSLFETGTNTEAFF.

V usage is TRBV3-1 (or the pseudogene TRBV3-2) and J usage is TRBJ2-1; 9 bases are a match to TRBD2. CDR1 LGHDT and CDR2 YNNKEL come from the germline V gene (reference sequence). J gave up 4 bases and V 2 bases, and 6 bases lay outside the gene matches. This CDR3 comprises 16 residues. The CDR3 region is CASSQPGLAGYNEQFF. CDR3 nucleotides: TGTGCCAGCAGCCAACCTGGGCTAGCGGGGTACAATGAGCAGTTCTTC.

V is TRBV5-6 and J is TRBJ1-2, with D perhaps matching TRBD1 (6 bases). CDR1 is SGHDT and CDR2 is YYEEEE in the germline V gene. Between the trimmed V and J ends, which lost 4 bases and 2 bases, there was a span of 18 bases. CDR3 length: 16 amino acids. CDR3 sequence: CASSDLAAGDNYGYTF. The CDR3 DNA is TGTGCCAGCAGCGACCTCGCGGCAGGGGACAACTATGGCTACACCTTC.

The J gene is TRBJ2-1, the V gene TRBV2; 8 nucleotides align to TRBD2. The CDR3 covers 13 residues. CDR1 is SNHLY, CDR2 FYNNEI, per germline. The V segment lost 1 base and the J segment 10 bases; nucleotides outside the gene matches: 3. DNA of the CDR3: TGTGCCAGCAGTGAAGGGGGCGGGAGGGAGCAGTTCTTC. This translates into CASSEGGGREQFF.

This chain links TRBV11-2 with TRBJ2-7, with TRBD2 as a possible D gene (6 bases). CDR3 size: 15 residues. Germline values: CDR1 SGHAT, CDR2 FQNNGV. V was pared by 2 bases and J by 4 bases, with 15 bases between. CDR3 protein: CASSLSFRAGYEQYV. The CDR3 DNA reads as TGTGCCAGCAGCTTATCCTTCCGGGCGGGATACGAGCAGTACGTC.

CDR3 in amino acids: CASTPSGRNEQFF. The CDR3 DNA reads as TGTGCCAGCACCCCTAGCGGGAGGAATGAGCAGTTCTTC. The rearrangement uses TRBV6-5 and TRBJ2-1; the match to TRBD2 covers 11 bases. The CDR3 is made up of 13 amino acids. The junction had 3 bases not matched to a gene; V was cut back by 7 bases and J by 7 bases. Germline values: CDR1 MNHEY, CDR2 SVGAGI.

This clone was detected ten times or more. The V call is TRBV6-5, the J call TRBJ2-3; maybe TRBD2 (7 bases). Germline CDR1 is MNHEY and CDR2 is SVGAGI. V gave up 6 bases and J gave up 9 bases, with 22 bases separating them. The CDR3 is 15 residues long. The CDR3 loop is CASRTGAGLGETQYF. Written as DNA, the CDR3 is TGTGCCAGCAGGACAGGCGCCGGACTAGGGGAGACGCAGTATTTT.

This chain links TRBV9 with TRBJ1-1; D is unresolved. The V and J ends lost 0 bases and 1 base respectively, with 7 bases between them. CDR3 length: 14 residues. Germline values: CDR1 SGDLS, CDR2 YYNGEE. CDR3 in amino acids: CASSVDRENTEAFF. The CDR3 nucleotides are TGTGCCAGCAGCGTAGACCGGGAGAACACTGAAGCTTTCTTT.

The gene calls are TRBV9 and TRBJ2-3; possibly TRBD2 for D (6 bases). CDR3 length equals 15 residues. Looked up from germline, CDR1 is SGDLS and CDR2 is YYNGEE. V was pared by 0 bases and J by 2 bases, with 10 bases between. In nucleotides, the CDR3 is TGTGCCAGCAGCGTAGGGTCTAGCGCCACAGATACGCAGTATTTT. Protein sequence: CASSVGSSATDTQYF.

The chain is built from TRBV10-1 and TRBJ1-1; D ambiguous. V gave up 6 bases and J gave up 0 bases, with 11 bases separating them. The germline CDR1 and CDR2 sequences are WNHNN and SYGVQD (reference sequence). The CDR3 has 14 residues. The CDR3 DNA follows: TGCGCCAGCAGAGTATCGGGGATGAACACTGAAGCTTTCTTT. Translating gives CASRVSGMNTEAFF.

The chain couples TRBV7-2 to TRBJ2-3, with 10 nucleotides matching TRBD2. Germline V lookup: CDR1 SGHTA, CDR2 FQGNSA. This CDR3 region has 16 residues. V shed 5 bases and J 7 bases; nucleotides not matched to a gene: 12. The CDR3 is CASSEQAGGPPNTQYF. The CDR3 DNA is TGTGCCAGCAGCGAGCAAGCGGGGGGGCCCCCCAATACGCAGTATTTT.

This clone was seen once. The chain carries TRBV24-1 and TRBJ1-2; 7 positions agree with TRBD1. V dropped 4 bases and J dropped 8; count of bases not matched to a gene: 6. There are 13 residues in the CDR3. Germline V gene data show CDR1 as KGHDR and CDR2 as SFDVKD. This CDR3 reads CATSETGNRGYTF. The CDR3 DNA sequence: TGTGCCACCAGTGAGACAGGGAATAGGGGCTACACCTTC.

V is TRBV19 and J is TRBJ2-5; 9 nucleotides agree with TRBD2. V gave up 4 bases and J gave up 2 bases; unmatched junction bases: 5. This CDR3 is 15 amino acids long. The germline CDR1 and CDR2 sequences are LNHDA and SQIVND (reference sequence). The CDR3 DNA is TGTGCCAGTAGTACATTAGCGGGAGAGCAAGAGACCCAGTACTTC. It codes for CASSTLAGEQETQYF.

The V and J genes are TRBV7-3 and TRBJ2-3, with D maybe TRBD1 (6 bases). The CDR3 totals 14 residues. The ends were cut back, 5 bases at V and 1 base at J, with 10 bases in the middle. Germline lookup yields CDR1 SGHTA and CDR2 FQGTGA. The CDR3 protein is CASSTRGGTDTQYF. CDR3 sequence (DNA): TGTGCCAGCAGCACCAGGGGAGGCACAGATACGCAGTATTTT.

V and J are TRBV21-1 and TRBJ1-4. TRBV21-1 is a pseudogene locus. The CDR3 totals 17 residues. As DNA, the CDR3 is TGTGCCAGCAGCAAAGGATCGGAGGGGTTGGTTACTGAAAAACTGTTTTTT. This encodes CASSKGSEGLVTEKLFF.

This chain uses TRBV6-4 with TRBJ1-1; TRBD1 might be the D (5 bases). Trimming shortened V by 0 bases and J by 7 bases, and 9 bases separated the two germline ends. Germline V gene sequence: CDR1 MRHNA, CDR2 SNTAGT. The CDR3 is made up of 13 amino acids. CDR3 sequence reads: CASSDSGQGEAFF. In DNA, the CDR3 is TGTGCCAGCAGTGACTCCGGGCAGGGTGAAGCTTTCTTT.

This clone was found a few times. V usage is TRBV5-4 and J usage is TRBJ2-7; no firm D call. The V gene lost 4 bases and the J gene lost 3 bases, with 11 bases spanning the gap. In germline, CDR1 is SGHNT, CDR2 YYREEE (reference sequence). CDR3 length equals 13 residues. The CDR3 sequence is CASSRIDNYEQYF. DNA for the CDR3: TGTGCCAGCAGCCGAATCGACAACTACGAGCAGTACTTC. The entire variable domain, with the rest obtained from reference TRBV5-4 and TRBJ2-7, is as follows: ETGVTQSPTHLIKTRGQQVTLRCSSQSGHNTVSWYQQALGQGPQFIFQYYREEENGRGNFPPRFSGLQFPNYSSELNVNALELDDSALYLCASSRIDNYEQYFGPGTRLTVT.

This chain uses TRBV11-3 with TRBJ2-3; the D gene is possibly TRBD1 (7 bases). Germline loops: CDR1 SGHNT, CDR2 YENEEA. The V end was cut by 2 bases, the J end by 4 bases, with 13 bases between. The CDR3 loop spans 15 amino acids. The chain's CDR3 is CASSLWQGGADTQYF. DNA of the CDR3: TGTGCCAGCAGCTTATGGCAGGGGGGAGCAGATACGCAGTATTTT.

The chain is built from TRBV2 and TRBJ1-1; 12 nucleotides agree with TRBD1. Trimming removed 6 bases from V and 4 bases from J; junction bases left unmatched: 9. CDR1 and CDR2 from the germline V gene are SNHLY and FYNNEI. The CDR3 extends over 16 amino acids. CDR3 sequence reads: CASRAGTGGWVTEAFF. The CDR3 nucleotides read TGTGCCAGCAGGGCAGGGACAGGGGGCTGGGTCACTGAAGCTTTCTTT.

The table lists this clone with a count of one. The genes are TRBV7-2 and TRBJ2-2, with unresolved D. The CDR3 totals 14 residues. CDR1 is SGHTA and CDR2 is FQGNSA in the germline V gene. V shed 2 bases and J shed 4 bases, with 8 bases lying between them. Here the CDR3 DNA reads TGTGCCAGCAGCTTAAATAGAGCCACCGGGGAGCTGTTTTTT. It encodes CASSLNRATGELFF.

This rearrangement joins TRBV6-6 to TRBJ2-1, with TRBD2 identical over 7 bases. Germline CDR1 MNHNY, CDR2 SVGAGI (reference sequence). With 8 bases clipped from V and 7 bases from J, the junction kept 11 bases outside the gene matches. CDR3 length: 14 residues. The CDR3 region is CASWPGREENEQFF. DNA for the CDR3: TGTGCCAGCTGGCCAGGTCGGGAGGAGAATGAGCAGTTCTTC.